This T cell receptor beta chain was captured in a study of cytomegalovirus exposure and HLA in healthy donors. This CDR3 spans 17 amino acids. From germline, CDR1 is LNHDA and CDR2 SQIVND (reference sequence). Trimming removed 4 bases from V and 10 bases from J; junction bases left unmatched: 16. With 60 Vbeta and 13 Jbeta primers, the PCR was carried out. The repertoire was sequenced with immunoSEQ multiplex PCR; TCRdb's copy has only in-frame clones and lacks some. The sample yields roughly 190,000 clones, approximately 86% seen once. The source material was PBMCs. The TCR comes from a woman under 30 in good health and CMV-seronegative. The gene calls are TRBV19 and TRBJ1-1, with 12 bases fitting TRBD1. This CDR3 is CASSSFRGQGARSAAFF. The CDR3 bases are TGTGCCAGTAGTAGTTTTCGGGGACAGGGGGCACGAAGTGCAGCTTTCTTT.